The 30 T cell receptor beta chains reported below all come from one sample, sequenced in a study of blood T cell repertoires in COVID-19. Libraries were prepared by immunoSEQ multiplex PCR; TCRdb keeps only in-frame clonotypes and omits some of them. This table has approximately 290,000 clones, approximately 90% appearing once. The sequenced sample was peripheral blood. The source of these receptors is a woman aged 30 to 39 with COVID-19, enrolled during active disease.

CDR3 nucleotide sequence: TGTGCCAGCCTAACAGGAGCGAACACCGGGGAGCTGTTTTTT. Translated: CASLTGANTGELFF. The chain employs TRBV18 and TRBJ2-2; D is possibly TRBD1 (5 bases). V gave up 8 bases and J gave up 0 bases, with 10 bases separating them. Germline V lookup: CDR1 KGHSH, CDR2 LQKENI. The CDR3 contains 14 residues.

The chain is built from TRBV7-9 and TRBJ2-4; 9 bases align to TRBD2. Germline CDR1 SEHNR, CDR2 FQNEAQ (reference sequence). V lost 1 base to trimming and J lost 8 bases; unmatched junction nucleotides: 6. There are 15 residues in the CDR3. The CDR3 coding sequence is TGTGCCAGCAGCTTAGATGGCGGGAGGGGCGACATTCAGTACTTC. It encodes CASSLDGGRGDIQYF. Filled out from reference TRBV7-9 and TRBJ2-4, the complete variable domain reads DTGVSQNPRHKITKRGQNVTFRCDPISEHNRLYWYRQTLGQGPEFLTYFQNEAQLEKSRLLSDRFSAERPKGSFSTLEIQRTEQGDSAMYLCASSLDGGRGDIQYFGAGTRLSVL.

The CDR3 spells CASRGQGTSGNTIYF. The CDR3 DNA follows: TGTGCCAGCAGGGGACAGGGCACGTCTGGAAACACCATATATTTT. The rearrangement uses TRBV2 and TRBJ1-3, with 9 bases fitting TRBD1. Trimming removed 6 bases from V and 1 base from J; junction bases left unmatched: 4. Germline V CDR1 and CDR2: SNHLY, FYNNEI. The CDR3 is 15 amino acids.

J is TRBJ1-3 and V is TRBV7-9; a possible D gene is TRBD1 (6 bases). CDR1 is SEHNR and CDR2 is FQNEAQ in the germline V gene (reference sequence). The CDR3 has 15 amino acids. Trimming cost V 3 bases and J 4 bases, with 13 bases left between them. The CDR3 DNA sequence: TGTGCCAGCAGCTTTTTACAGGGATCCGGAAACACCATATATTTT. This codes for CASSFLQGSGNTIYF.

V gene TRBV5-8 combines with J gene TRBJ2-3; 10 bases agree with TRBD2. Looked up from germline, CDR1 is SGHTS and CDR2 is YDEGEE. The CDR3 runs to 15 residues. Trimming took 3 bases from V and 2 from J; bases not matched to a gene: 3. Here the CDR3 reads CASSSGTSVTDTQYF. DNA of the CDR3: TGTGCCAGCAGCTCCGGGACTAGCGTCACAGATACGCAGTATTTT.

The V call is TRBV12-3 or TRBV12-4, the J call TRBJ2-3; D might be TRBD1 (5 bases). The V gene lost 6 bases and the J gene lost 2 bases, with 9 bases spanning the gap. This CDR3 has 13 residues. CDR3 in DNA: TGTGCCAGCAGGCGACAGAACACAGATACGCAGTATTTT. Its protein product is CASRRQNTDTQYF.

This chain uses TRBV7-9 with TRBJ2-7; 13 bases align to TRBD2. J lost 5 bases, V lost 5 bases, and 6 bases had no gene match. CDR1 is SEHNR and CDR2 is FQNEAQ in the germline V gene (reference sequence). CDR3 length equals 15 residues. The chain's CDR3 is CASSPGLAGTHEQYF. CDR3 nucleotides: TGTGCCAGCAGCCCGGGACTAGCGGGAACCCACGAGCAGTACTTC.

The V call is TRBV19, the J call TRBJ2-7, with D unresolved. Trimming cost V 6 bases and J 1 base, with 10 bases left between them. Looked up from germline, CDR1 is LNHDA and CDR2 is SQIVND (reference sequence). The CDR3 length is 13 residues. The CDR3 nucleotides are TGTGCCAGTAGAAGCTTCGGGTCCTACGAGCAGTACTTC. Translated, it gives CASRSFGSYEQYF.

V is TRBV30 and J is TRBJ1-6, with TRBD1 identical over 7 bases. The length of the CDR3 is 16 residues. Germline CDR1 reads GTSNPN; CDR2 reads SVGIG (reference sequence). The V segment lost 4 bases and the J segment 7 bases; nucleotides outside the gene matches: 13. CDR3 coding DNA: TGTGCCTGGACCCTACCGACAGGGAGGAGAAATTCACCCCTCCACTTT. This translates into CAWTLPTGRRNSPLHF. Together with reference TRBV30 and TRBJ1-6, the CDR3 gives the full variable domain: SQTIHQWPATLVQPVGSPLSLECTVEGTSNPNLYWYRQAAGRGLQLLFYSVGIGQISSEVPQNLSASRPQDRQFILSSKKLLLSDSGFYLCAWTLPTGRRNSPLHFGNGTRLTVT.

This clone has only one observation. The J gene is TRBJ2-1, the V gene TRBV18; 7 nucleotides match TRBD2. The CDR3 totals 17 residues. The V gene end was trimmed by 3 bases and the J gene end by 0 bases; junction bases not matched to a gene: 8. CDR1 is KGHSH, CDR2 LQKENI, per germline. CDR3 nucleotide sequence: TGTGCCAGCTCACCGTATATGGGCGGGAGCTCCTACAATGAGCAGTTCTTC. This translates into CASSPYMGGSSYNEQFF. The full variable domain, rest sourced from reference TRBV18 and TRBJ2-1, is NAGVMQNPRHLVRRRGQEARLRCSPMKGHSHVYWYRQLPEEGLKFMVYLQKENIIDESGMPKERFSAEFPKEGPSILRIQQVVRGDSAAYFCASSPYMGGSSYNEQFFGPGTRLTVL.

For the CDR3, the DNA is TGCGCCAGCAGTATAAACAAAAACATTCAGTACTTC. Translating gives CASSINKNIQYF. The chain carries TRBV10-2 and TRBJ2-4, with no clear D. The CDR3 is 12 residues long. The germline gives CDR1 WSHSY, CDR2 SAAADI. Trimming shortened V by 5 bases and J by 3 bases, and 5 bases separated the two germline ends.

This chain joins TRBV9 and TRBJ2-2; 11 bases map to TRBD1. V shed 4 bases and J 4 bases; nucleotides not matched to a gene: 6. This CDR3 comprises 16 residues. CDR1 is SGDLS and CDR2 is YYNGEE in the germline V gene. The CDR3 protein is CASSFRTGGVTGELFF. The CDR3 DNA follows: TGTGCCAGCAGCTTCCGGACAGGGGGCGTCACCGGGGAGCTGTTTTTT.

This clone was seen just once. J is TRBJ1-5 and V is TRBV10-3, with a weak D call TRBD1 (5 bases). Germline CDR1 is ENHRY and CDR2 is SYGVKD. The germline V and J ends were trimmed by 3 bases and 4 bases, with 7 bases remaining between them. This CDR3 has 13 residues. In DNA form, the CDR3 reads TGTGCCATCAGTGAAGGACAAAATCAGCCCCAGCATTTT. The encoded protein is CAISEGQNQPQHF.

V is TRBV11-2 and J is TRBJ1-1, with 7 bases fitting TRBD1. This CDR3 has 17 amino acids. Germline trimming cut 5 bases from V and 6 bases from J; bases unmatched to any gene: 18. Germline-derived CDR1 and CDR2 are SGHAT and FQNNGV. The CDR3 spells CASSPPLLRQGSPEAFF. The CDR3 region has the DNA TGTGCCAGCAGCCCCCCCCTCCTACGACAGGGTAGCCCTGAAGCTTTCTTT.

This chain links TRBV27 with TRBJ2-1; TRBD1 is a possible D gene (6 bases). The CDR3 is made up of 16 amino acids. The germline V and J ends were trimmed by 5 bases and 5 bases, with 19 bases remaining between them. Per germline, CDR1 MNHEY and CDR2 SMNVEV (reference sequence). For the CDR3, the DNA is TGTGCCAGCAGTCGAAACAGGGTATTGGGCAACAATGAGCAGTTCTTC. Translating it yields CASSRNRVLGNNEQFF.

V gene TRBV19 combines with J gene TRBJ2-1; weak D call: TRBD2 (6 bases). Trimming removed 3 bases from V and 6 bases from J, with 18 bases in between. The CDR3 has 16 residues. Germline CDR1 and CDR2: LNHDA and SQIVND (reference sequence). The CDR3 protein is CASSMEQVAASNEQFF. The CDR3 DNA sequence: TGTGCCAGTAGTATGGAGCAGGTAGCGGCCTCCAATGAGCAGTTCTTC.

The chain joins TRBV28 to TRBJ2-1; 8 bases are shared with TRBD1. The V gene end was trimmed by 6 bases and the J gene end by 5 bases; junction bases not matched to a gene: 9. Germline V gives CDR1 MDHEN, CDR2 SYDVKM. This CDR3 comprises 15 residues. The CDR3 spells CASSGDRGWNNEQFF. For the CDR3, the DNA is TGTGCCAGCAGCGGTGACAGGGGTTGGAACAATGAGCAGTTCTTC.

The chain joins TRBV5-1 to TRBJ1-5, with D tentatively TRBD1 (6 bases). V was cut by 0 bases and J by 2 bases, with 15 bases left in between. This CDR3 is built from 17 residues. Per germline, CDR1 SGHRS and CDR2 YFSETQ. This chain's CDR3 is CASSLGGGEAGNQPQHF. The DNA of the CDR3 is TGCGCCAGCAGCTTGGGAGGGGGAGAGGCAGGCAATCAGCCCCAGCATTTT.

As concerns this clone: Different DNA sequences within this sample yield the same CDR3. The chain combines TRBV5-1 with TRBJ2-2; no firm D call. The CDR3 extends over 14 amino acids. Trimming shortened V by 2 bases and J by 4 bases, and 9 bases separated the two germline ends. Germline V CDR1 and CDR2: SGHRS, YFSETQ. CDR3 coding DNA: TGCGCCAGCAGCTTATTAATCGGCACCGGGGAGCTGTTTTTT. As protein: CASSLLIGTGELFF.

The chain is built from TRBV27 and TRBJ1-2; maybe TRBD1 (6 bases). CDR3 length: 16 amino acids. V lost 3 bases, J lost 2 bases, and 16 bases lay in between. Germline V lookup: CDR1 MNHEY, CDR2 SMNVEV (reference sequence). The CDR3 bases are TGTGCCAGCAGTTTTTCGAAACAGGGTATCAACTATGGCTACACCTTC. As protein: CASSFSKQGINYGYTF.

Worth noting for this clone: Relative to the germline gene, one junction end is altered; a read error may explain this. The sample holds other DNA sequences that translate to the same CDR3. This chain uses TRBV28 with TRBJ2-2, with D perhaps matching TRBD1 (6 bases). The CDR3 runs to 14 residues. Germline-derived CDR1 and CDR2 are MDHEN and SYDVKM. CDR3 loop: CASSHRVDTGELFF. CDR3 nucleotide sequence: TGTGCTAGCAGTCACAGGGTGGACACCGGGGAGCTGTTTTTT.

This chain links TRBV7-8 with TRBJ2-1, with 16 bases fitting TRBD2. With V trimmed by 1 base and J by 0 bases, 12 bases remained unmatched. The CDR3 is made up of 22 amino acids. Germline V CDR1 and CDR2: SGHVS, FQNEAQ. The CDR3 region has the DNA TGTGCCAGCAGCTTAGGTCGCTTTCCGGGACTAGCGGGAGGGAGCTCCTACAATGAGCAGTTCTTC. Translated, it gives CASSLGRFPGLAGGSSYNEQFF.

The genes are TRBV9 and TRBJ1-6; tentative D call: TRBD1 (5 bases). The CDR3 runs to 18 residues. Trimming took off 0 bases at V and 7 bases at J, with 20 bases between the two ends. Germline CDR1 SGDLS, CDR2 YYNGEE. The CDR3 loop reads CASSVEPDRPTRNSPLHF. The CDR3 DNA is TGTGCCAGCAGCGTAGAGCCCGACAGACCCACGAGGAATTCACCCCTCCACTTT.

The chain combines TRBV25-1 with TRBJ2-1; 13 bases map to TRBD2. Trimming took 8 bases from V and 4 from J; bases not matched to a gene: 5. Per the germline V gene, CDR1 is MGHDK and CDR2 is SYGVNS. The CDR3 consists of 15 residues. The CDR3, as DNA: TGTGCCAGCCATGGGACTAGCGGGGATTACAATGAGCAGTTCTTC. This gives the protein CASHGTSGDYNEQFF. The variable domain in full, with the rest retrieved from reference TRBV25-1 and TRBJ2-1, is EADIYQTPRYLVIGTGKKITLECSQTMGHDKMYWYQQDPGMELHLIHYSYGVNSTEKGDLSSESTVSRIRTEHFPLTLESARPSHTSQYLCASHGTSGDYNEQFFGPGTRLTVL.

The chain has TRBV5-1 and TRBJ2-2; 10 bases agree with TRBD1. The V segment lost 4 bases and the J segment 3 bases; nucleotides outside the gene matches: 9. Germline lookup yields CDR1 SGHRS and CDR2 YFSETQ. This CDR3 has 17 residues. The chain's CDR3 is CASSERTGQGDTGELFF. CDR3 DNA sequence: TGCGCCAGCAGCGAAAGGACCGGACAGGGGGACACCGGGGAGCTGTTTTTT.

The chain carries TRBV21-1 and TRBJ2-7; TRBD2, the D gene given by the table, was not confirmed from the DNA. TRBV21-1 is termed a pseudogene. CDR3 length: 14 residues. Here the CDR3 reads CASSTSGSSDEQYF. The CDR3 coding sequence is TGTGCCAGCAGCACTAGCGGGAGCAGCGACGAGCAGTACTTC.

This clone came up once. J is TRBJ2-5 and V is TRBV5-6, with 8 bases lining up with TRBD1. V dropped 4 bases and J dropped 3; count of bases not matched to a gene: 5. The CDR3 loop spans 14 amino acids. Germline values: CDR1 SGHDT, CDR2 YYEEEE. The CDR3 region has the DNA TGTGCCAGCAGCATGGGGACAGGAAAAGAGACCCAGTACTTC. The encoded protein is CASSMGTGKETQYF.

As for this clone: At one end, the junction sequence differs from germline, possibly due to a read error. The chain carries TRBV27 and TRBJ2-2; TRBD1 matches at 8 bases. Germline lookup yields CDR1 MNHEY and CDR2 SMNVEV (reference sequence). This CDR3 is 24 amino acids long. As DNA, the CDR3 is TGTGCCAGCAGTTTAACCATCTATCAAGTGAGAGGCAGGGGGCCGTTAATGAACGCCGGGGAGCTGTTTTTT. This encodes CASSLTIYQVRGRGPLMNAGELFF.

This chain links TRBV28 with TRBJ1-5; D may be TRBD1 (5 bases). The CDR3 runs to 15 residues. Germline CDR1 and CDR2: MDHEN and SYDVKM. Trimming stripped 1 base from V and 5 bases from J, with 12 bases between. CDR3 sequence: CASSLSAGGYQPQHF. CDR3 coding DNA: TGTGCCAGCAGTTTATCGGCGGGGGGGTATCAGCCCCAGCATTTT.

CDR3: CASSGLAGVSEQFF. The CDR3 bases are TGCGCCAGCAGCGGTCTAGCGGGAGTATCTGAGCAGTTCTTC. The J gene is TRBJ2-1, the V gene TRBV10-1; 10 nucleotides align to TRBD2. Germline V CDR1 and CDR2: WNHNN, SYGVQD (reference sequence). This CDR3 has 14 amino acids. J gave up 9 bases and V 6 bases, and 8 bases lay outside the gene matches.